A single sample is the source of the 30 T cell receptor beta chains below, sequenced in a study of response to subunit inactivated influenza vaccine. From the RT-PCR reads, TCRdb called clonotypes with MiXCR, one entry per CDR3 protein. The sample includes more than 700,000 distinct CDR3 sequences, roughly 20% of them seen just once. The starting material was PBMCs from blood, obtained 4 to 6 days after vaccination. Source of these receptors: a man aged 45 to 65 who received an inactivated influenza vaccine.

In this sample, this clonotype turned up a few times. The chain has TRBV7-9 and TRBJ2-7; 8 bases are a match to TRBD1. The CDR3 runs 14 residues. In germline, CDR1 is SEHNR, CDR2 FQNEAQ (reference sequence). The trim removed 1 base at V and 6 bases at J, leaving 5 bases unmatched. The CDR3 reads CASSLGRGLGEQYF. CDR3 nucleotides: TGTGCCAGCAGCTTAGGCAGGGGGCTCGGCGAGCAGTACTTC.

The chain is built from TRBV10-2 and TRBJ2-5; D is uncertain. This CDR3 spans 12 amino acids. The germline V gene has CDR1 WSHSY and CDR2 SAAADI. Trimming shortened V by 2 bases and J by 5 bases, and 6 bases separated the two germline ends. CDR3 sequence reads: CASSEAMETQYF. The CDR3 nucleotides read TGCGCCAGCAGTGAGGCCATGGAGACCCAGTACTTC.

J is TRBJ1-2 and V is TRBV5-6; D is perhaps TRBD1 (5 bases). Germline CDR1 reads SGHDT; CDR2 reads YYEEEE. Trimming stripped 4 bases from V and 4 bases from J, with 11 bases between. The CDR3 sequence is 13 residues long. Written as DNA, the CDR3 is TGTGCCAGCAGCACTGGGGGTGGCTATGGCTACACCTTC. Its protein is CASSTGGGYGYTF.

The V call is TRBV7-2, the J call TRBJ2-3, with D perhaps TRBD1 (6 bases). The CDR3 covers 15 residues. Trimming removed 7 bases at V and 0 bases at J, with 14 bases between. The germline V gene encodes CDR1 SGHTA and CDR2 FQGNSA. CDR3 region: CASIRGQTSTDTQYF. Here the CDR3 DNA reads TGTGCCAGCATCAGAGGACAGACCAGCACAGATACGCAGTATTTT.

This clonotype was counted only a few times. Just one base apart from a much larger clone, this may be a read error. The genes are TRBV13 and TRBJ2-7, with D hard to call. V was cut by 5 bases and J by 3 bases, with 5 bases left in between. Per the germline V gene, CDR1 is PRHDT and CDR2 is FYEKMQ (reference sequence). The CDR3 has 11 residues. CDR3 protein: CASSARYEQYF. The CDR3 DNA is TGTGCCAGCAGCGCCCGCTACGAGCAGTACTTC.

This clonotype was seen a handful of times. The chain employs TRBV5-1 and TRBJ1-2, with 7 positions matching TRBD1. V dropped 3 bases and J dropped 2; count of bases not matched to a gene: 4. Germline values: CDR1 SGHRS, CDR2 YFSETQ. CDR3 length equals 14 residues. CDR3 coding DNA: TGCGCCAGCAGCTACGAGACAGGGAACTATGGCTACACCTTC. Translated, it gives CASSYETGNYGYTF.

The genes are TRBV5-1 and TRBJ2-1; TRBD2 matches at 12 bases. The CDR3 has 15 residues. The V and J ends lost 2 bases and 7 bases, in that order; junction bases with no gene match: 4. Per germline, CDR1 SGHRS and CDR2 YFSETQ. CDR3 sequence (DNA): TGCGCCAGCAGCTTACGGACTAGCGGGGCTAATGAGCAGTTCTTC. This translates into CASSLRTSGANEQFF.

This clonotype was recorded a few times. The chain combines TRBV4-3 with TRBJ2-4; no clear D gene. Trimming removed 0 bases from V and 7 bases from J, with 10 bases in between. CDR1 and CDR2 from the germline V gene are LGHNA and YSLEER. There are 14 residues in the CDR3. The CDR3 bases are TGCGCCAGCAGCCAAGATCGTCAGGCGAACATTCAGTACTTC. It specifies CASSQDRQANIQYF.

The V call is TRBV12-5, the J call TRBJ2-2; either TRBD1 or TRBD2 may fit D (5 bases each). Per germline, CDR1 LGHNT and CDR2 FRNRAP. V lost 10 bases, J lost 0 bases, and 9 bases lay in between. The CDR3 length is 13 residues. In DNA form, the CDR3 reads TGTGCTACCGGGGCCTCGAACACCGGGGAGCTGTTTTTT. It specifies CATGASNTGELFF.

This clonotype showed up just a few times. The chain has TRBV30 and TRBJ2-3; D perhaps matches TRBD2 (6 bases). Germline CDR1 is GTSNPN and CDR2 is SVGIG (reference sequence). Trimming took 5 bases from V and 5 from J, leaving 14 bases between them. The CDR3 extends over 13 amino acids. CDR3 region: CAWSDGRGDTQYF. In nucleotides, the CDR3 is TGTGCCTGGTCGGACGGGCGGGGAGATACGCAGTATTTT.

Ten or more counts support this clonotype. The CDR3 protein is CSARDLGETQYF. CDR3 DNA sequence: TGCAGTGCCAGGGACCTCGGAGAGACCCAGTACTTC. The V gene is TRBV20-1, the J gene TRBJ2-5; D possibly uses TRBD1 or TRBD2 (5 bases each). The germline V gene has CDR1 DFQATT and CDR2 SNEGSKA (reference sequence). V lost 6 bases to trimming and J lost 4 bases, with 12 bases between them. The CDR3 is 12 amino acids.

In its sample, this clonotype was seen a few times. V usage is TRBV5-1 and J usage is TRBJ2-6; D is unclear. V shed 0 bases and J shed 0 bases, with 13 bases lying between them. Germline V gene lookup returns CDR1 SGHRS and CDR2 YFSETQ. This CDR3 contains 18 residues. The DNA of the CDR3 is TGCGCCAGCAGCTTGGAACCAGGTTCCTACTCTGGGGCCAACGTCCTGACTTTC. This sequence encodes CASSLEPGSYSGANVLTF.

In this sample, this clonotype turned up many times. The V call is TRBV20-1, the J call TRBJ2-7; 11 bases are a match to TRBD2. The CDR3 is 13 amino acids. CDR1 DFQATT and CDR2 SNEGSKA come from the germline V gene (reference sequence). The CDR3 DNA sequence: TGCAGCGCCCAGGGACTAGCGGCCTACGAGCAGTACTTC. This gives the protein CSAQGLAAYEQYF.

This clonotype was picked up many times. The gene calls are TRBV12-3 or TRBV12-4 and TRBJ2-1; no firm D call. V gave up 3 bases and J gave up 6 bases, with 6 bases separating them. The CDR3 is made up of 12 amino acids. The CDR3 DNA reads TGTGCCAGCAGTTTCCCTACCAATGAGCAGTTCTTC. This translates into CASSFPTNEQFF.

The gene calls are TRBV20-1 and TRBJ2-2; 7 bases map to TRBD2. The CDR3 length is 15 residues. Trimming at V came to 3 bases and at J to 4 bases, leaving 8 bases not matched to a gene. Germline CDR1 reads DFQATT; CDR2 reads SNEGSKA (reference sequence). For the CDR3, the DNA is TGCAGTGCTAGTGGGGGGGATCTCTCCACCGGGGAGCTGTTTTTT. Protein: CSASGGDLSTGELFF.

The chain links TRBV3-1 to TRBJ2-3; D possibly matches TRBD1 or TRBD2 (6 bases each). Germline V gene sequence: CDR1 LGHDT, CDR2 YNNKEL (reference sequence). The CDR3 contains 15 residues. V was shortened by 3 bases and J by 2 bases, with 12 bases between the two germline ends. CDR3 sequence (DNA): TGTGCCAGCAGCCAGGGGGCGGGGCCCACAGATACGCAGTATTTT. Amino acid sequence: CASSQGAGPTDTQYF.

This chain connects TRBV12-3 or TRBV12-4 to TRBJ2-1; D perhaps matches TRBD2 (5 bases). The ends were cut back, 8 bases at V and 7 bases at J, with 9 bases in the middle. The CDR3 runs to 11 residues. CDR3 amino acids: CASGSWNEQFF. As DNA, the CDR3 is TGTGCCAGCGGGAGTTGGAATGAGCAGTTCTTC.

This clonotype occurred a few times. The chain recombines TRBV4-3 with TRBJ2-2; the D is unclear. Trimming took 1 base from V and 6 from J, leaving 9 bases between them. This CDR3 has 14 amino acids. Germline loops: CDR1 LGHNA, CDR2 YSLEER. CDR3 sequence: CASSQGSVSGELFF. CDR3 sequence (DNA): TGCGCCAGCAGCCAAGGCAGCGTCTCCGGGGAGCTGTTTTTT.

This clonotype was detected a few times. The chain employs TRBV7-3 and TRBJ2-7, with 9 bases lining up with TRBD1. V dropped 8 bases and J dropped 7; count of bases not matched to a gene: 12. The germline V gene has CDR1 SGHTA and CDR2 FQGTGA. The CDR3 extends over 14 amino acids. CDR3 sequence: CASAVGTGSGEQYF. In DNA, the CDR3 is TGTGCCAGCGCCGTAGGGACAGGGTCCGGAGAGCAGTACTTC.

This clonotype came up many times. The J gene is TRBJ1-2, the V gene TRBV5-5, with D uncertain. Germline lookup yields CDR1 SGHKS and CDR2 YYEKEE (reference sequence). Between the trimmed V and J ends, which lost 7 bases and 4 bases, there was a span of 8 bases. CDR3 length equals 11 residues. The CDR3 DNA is TGTGCCAGCTCTTCGACCTATGGCTACACCTTC. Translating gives CASSSTYGYTF.

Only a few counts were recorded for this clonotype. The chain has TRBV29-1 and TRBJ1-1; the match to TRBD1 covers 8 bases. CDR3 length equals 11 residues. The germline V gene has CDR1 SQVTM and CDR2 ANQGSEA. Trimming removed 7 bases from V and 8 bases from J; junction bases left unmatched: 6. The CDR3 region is CSAAQGGEAFF. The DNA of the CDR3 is TGCAGCGCCGCACAGGGGGGAGAAGCTTTCTTT.

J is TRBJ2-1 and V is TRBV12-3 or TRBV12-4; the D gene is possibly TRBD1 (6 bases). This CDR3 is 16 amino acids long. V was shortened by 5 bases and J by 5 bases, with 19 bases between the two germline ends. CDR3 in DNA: TGTGCCAGCAGTACCCCGGGACACGCACGGAACAATGAGCAGTTCTTC. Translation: CASSTPGHARNNEQFF.

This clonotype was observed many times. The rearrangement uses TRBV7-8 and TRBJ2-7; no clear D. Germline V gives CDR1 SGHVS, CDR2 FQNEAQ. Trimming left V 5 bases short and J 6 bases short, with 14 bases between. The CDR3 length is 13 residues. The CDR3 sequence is CASSPGSGGEQYF. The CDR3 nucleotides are TGTGCCAGCAGCCCCGGTTCAGGTGGCGAGCAGTACTTC.

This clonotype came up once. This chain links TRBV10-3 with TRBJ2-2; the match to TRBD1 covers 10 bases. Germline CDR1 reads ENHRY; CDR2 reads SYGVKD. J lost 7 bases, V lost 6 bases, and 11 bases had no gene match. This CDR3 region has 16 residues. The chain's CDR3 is CAIRTGTGARSGELFF. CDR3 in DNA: TGTGCCATCAGGACCGGGACAGGGGCCAGGAGCGGGGAGCTGTTTTTT.

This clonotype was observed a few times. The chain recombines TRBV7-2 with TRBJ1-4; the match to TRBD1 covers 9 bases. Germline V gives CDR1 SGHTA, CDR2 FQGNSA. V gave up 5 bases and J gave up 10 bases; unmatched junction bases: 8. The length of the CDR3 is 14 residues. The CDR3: CASSHDRGVGKLFF. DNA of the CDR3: TGTGCCAGCAGCCATGACAGGGGGGTTGGAAAACTGTTTTTT.

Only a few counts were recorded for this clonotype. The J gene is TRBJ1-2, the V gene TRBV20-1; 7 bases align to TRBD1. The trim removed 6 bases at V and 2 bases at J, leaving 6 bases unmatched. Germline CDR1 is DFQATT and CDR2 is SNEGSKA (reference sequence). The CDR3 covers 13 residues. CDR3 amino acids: CSATGAGNYGYTF. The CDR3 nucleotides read TGCAGTGCAACAGGGGCCGGGAACTATGGCTACACCTTC.

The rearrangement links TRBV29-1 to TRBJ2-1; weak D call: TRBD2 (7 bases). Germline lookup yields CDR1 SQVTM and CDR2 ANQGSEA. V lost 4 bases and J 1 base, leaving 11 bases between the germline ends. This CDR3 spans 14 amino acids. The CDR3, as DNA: TGCAGCGTTGCGGGGGGCGCATCCTACAATGAGCAGTTCTTC. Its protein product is CSVAGGASYNEQFF.

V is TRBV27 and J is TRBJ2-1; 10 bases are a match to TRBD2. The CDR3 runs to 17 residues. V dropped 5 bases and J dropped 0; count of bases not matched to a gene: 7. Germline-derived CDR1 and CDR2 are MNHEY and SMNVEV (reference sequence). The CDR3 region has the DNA TGTGCCAGCAGTCAAAGACTAGCGGGTAGCTCCTACAATGAGCAGTTCTTC. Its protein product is CASSQRLAGSSYNEQFF.

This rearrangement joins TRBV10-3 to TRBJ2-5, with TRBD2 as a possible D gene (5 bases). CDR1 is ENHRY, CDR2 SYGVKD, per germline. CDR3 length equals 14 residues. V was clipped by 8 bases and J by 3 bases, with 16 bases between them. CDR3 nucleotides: TGTGCCATCCGTGCTGTAGGGCGGGAAGAGACCCAGTACTTC. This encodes CAIRAVGREETQYF.

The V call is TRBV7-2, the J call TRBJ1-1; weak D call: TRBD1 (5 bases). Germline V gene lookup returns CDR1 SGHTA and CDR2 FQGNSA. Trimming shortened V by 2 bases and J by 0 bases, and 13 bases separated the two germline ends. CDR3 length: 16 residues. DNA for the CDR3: TGTGCCAGCAGCTTATGGGGGAATCTTATGAACACTGAAGCTTTCTTT. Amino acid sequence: CASSLWGNLMNTEAFF.